A selection of T cell receptor beta chains follows, all from one sample in a study of blood T cell repertoires in COVID-19. TCRdb keeps only in-frame clones here, not all; method: immunoSEQ multiplex PCR. The sample carries just under 350,000 clones, 65% to 85% recorded once. The sample was peripheral blood. The receptors stem from a man aged 25 to 40 with active or convalescent COVID-19. Each CDR3 is given with its conserved first and last residue. Each record gives: D gene, V gene, J gene, CDR3 protein, CDR3 DNA. A D gene is named only where the DNA matches it firmly.

TRBD1	TRBV5-1	TRBJ2-3	CASSPQGAWRDTQYF	TGCGCCAGCAGCCCACAGGGGGCCTGGCGCGATACGCAGTATTTT
TRBD1	TRBV5-4	TRBJ1-1	CASSLQDRANTEAFF	TGTGCCAGCAGCTTGCAGGACAGGGCGAACACTGAAGCTTTCTTT
.	TRBV7-3	TRBJ2-2	CASSLGTFTGELFF	TGTGCCAGCAGCTTAGGGACATTTACCGGGGAGCTGTTTTTT
TRBD2	TRBV11-2	TRBJ2-1	CASKGREYNEQFF	TGTGCCAGCAAAGGGCGGGAGTACAATGAGCAGTTCTTC
.	TRBV27	TRBJ2-2	CASSLWQSGGELFF	TGTGCCAGCAGTTTATGGCAGTCTGGCGGGGAGCTGTTTTTT
TRBD1	TRBV5-1	TRBJ2-1	CASSPLNGTGFYNEQFF	TGCGCCAGCAGCCCCTTGAACGGGACAGGGTTTTACAATGAGCAGTTCTTC
.	TRBV6-2/TRBV6-3	TRBJ1-1	CASSYSQIQVSTEAFF	TGTGCCAGCAGTTACTCTCAGATACAGGTCAGCACTGAAGCTTTCTTT
.	TRBV29-1	TRBJ1-3	CSSVSGNTIYF	TGCAGCTCAGTCTCCGGAAACACCATATATTTT
TRBD2	TRBV9	TRBJ2-1	CASSPRGGDEQFF	TGTGCCAGCAGCCCCCGGGGGGGGGATGAGCAGTTCTTC
TRBD1	TRBV4-3	TRBJ1-2	CASSHSKRGYRGRGYGYTF	TGCGCCAGCAGCCACTCAAAAAGGGGGTACAGGGGACGGGGCTATGGCTACACCTTC